Listed below are T cell receptor beta chains from one sample, sequenced in a study of identical twins. Each CDR3 protein gets one entry after TCRdb re-called the 5' RACE reads with MiXCR. The sample carries some 330,000 distinct CDR3 sequences, approximately 9.1% recorded once. Input material: naive T cells sorted from blood. Receptors were obtained from a woman in her forties or fifties in good health. Each CDR3 is given with its conserved first and last residue. D genes are given only for firm matches. Clone size, where shown, is once, few, many, or a class for clones that have expanded.

V	D	size	J	DNA	CDR3
TRBV29-1	.	few	TRBJ1-5	TGCAGCGTTATGATTGACAGGAATCAGCCCCAGCATTTT	CSVMIDRNQPQHF
TRBV5-1	.	.	TRBJ1-4	TGCGCCAGCAGCCGGGGGTCGGTGGCTAATGAAAAACTGTTTTTT	CASSRGSVANEKLFF
TRBV4-1	.	few	TRBJ1-1	TGCGCCAGCAGCCGGGTCGCTGTGAACACTGAAGCTTTCTTT	CASSRVAVNTEAFF
TRBV7-9	.	.	TRBJ2-2	TGTGCCAGCCCCTTGCAAGGGGGATACACCGGGGAGCTGTTTTTT	CASPLQGGYTGELFF
TRBV2	TRBD2	many	TRBJ2-1	TGTGCCAGCAGCGACCCTACTAGCGGGAGTTTGAATGAGCAGTTCTTC	CASSDPTSGSLNEQFF
TRBV6-6	.	few	TRBJ1-5	TGTGCCAGCAATCGGGAGGCTCAGCCCCAGCATTTT	CASNREAQPQHF
TRBV19	.	many	TRBJ1-2	TGTGCCAGTAGTATCGGAGGTAACTATGGCTACACCTTC	CASSIGGNYGYTF
TRBV28	.	.	TRBJ2-7	TGTGCCAGCAGCCCCCCCCGTGGGGCCTACGAGCAGTACTTC	CASSPPRGAYEQYF
TRBV7-2	.	.	TRBJ2-7	TGTGCCAGCAGCTTTGCACCCCCAGCCGAGCAGTACTTC	CASSFAPPAEQYF
TRBV29-1	TRBD2	few	TRBJ2-2	TGCAGCTTAGGGGTAGCGGGAGGGGGCCACGGGGAGCTGTTTTTT	CSLGVAGGGHGELFF
TRBV11-1	TRBD2	.	TRBJ2-1	TGTGCCAGCAGCTTATCGGGACTAGCGGGAGATATCTCCTACAATGAGCAGTTCTTC	CASSLSGLAGDISYNEQFF
TRBV9	.	many	TRBJ2-5	TGTGCCAGCAGCGCAGCCGGGGGGACCCAGTACTTC	CASSAAGGTQYF
TRBV4-1	.	few	TRBJ2-5	TGCGCCAGCAGCCAAGTAGACTTTCCCGAAGAGACCCAGTACTTC	CASSQVDFPEETQYF
TRBV5-1	.	few	TRBJ2-5	TGCGCCAGCAGCCCCGGACTGGAACAGGGGACCCAGTACTTC	CASSPGLEQGTQYF
TRBV4-1	.	.	TRBJ2-1	TGCGCCAGCAGCCAAGTTGGGGCACGGGAGCAGTTCTTC	CASSQVGAREQFF
TRBV20-1	TRBD2	few	TRBJ2-3	TGCAGTGCTAGAGTAGCCAGCGGGAACACAGATACGCAGTATTTT	CSARVASGNTDTQYF
TRBV10-3	.	many	TRBJ2-5	TGTGCCATCAGTGACAGGGGTACCCAAGAGACCCAGTACTTC	CAISDRGTQETQYF
TRBV10-3	TRBD1	many	TRBJ1-5	TGTGCCATCAGTGAGTTTCCCAAAACAGGGGGAACTCAGCCCCAGCATTTT	CAISEFPKTGGTQPQHF
TRBV9	TRBD1	many	TRBJ2-5	TGTGCCAGCAGCACCCGGGACAGCCAAGAGACCCAGTACTTC	CASSTRDSQETQYF
TRBV29-1	.	few	TRBJ1-5	TGCAGCGTGGGGGGGGGTAAGGATCAGCCCCAGCATTTT	CSVGGGKDQPQHF
TRBV5-1	.	.	TRBJ2-6	TGCGCCAGCGCACCATATTCGGGCTCTGGGGCCAACGTCCTGACTTTC	CASAPYSGSGANVLTF
TRBV10-3	.	few	TRBJ2-7	TGTGCCATCAGTAGCGATTCCTACGAGCAGTACTTC	CAISSDSYEQYF
TRBV21-1	.	many	TRBJ2-4	TGTGCCAGCAGCAAGTACATTCACAGACCAGCTCCCAACATTCAGTACTTC	CASSKYIHRPAPNIQYF
TRBV6-2/TRBV6-3	.	.	TRBJ2-1	TGTGCCAGCAGTTACGTGGACTATGAGCAGTTCTTC	CASSYVDYEQFF
TRBV20-1	TRBD2	few	TRBJ2-1	TGCAGTCGAGACGGGGGGGGCGGGGGTTACAATGAGCAGTTCTTC	CSRDGGGGGYNEQFF
TRBV24-1	.	.	TRBJ1-2	TGTGCCACCAGTGAGGTACATGTGAGTCGTGGCTACACCTTC	CATSEVHVSRGYTF
TRBV12-3/TRBV12-4	.	few	TRBJ2-7	TGTGCCAGCAGCCAGTGGGGGAGCGAGCAGTACTTC	CASSQWGSEQYF
TRBV5-1	.	many	TRBJ2-2	TGCGCCAGCAGCTTGGCACGGAAGAACACCGGGGAGCTGTTTTTT	CASSLARKNTGELFF
TRBV19	.	few	TRBJ2-1	TGTGCCAGTAGTATAGTAGGAGGGGGGGGGAATGAGCAGTTCTTC	CASSIVGGGGNEQFF
TRBV11-2	TRBD2	.	TRBJ2-1	TGTGCCAGCAGCTTGGAAAGCGGGAGCGTATACAATGAGCAGTTCTTC	CASSLESGSVYNEQFF
TRBV27	TRBD1	.	TRBJ2-7	TGTGCCAGCAGTTCCATCAGGGGGCCCCACGAGCAGTACTTC	CASSSIRGPHEQYF
TRBV9	.	many	TRBJ2-7	TGTGCCAGCAGCGTAGGTGTCAGGGCGGGCTACGAGCAGTACTTC	CASSVGVRAGYEQYF
TRBV12-3/TRBV12-4	.	.	TRBJ2-7	TGTGCCAGCAAAAACGAGGGGCTGAAGGACGAGCAGTACTTC	CASKNEGLKDEQYF